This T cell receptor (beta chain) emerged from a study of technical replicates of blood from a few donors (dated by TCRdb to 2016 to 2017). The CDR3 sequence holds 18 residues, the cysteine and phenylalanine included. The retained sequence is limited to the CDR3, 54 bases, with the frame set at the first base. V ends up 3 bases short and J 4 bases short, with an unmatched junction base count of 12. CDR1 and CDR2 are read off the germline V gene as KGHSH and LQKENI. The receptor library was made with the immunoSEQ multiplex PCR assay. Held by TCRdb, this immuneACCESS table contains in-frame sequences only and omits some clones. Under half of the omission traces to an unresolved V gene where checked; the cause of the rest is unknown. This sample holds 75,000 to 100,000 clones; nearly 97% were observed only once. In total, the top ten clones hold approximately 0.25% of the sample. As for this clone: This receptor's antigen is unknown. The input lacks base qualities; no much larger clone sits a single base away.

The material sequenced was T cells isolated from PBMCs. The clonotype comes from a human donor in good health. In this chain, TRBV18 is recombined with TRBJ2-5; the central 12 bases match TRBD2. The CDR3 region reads CASSPPSGRAGNAETQYF. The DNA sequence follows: TGTGCCAGCTCACCCCCTAGCGGGAGGGCCGGGAATGCAGAGACCCAGTACTTC. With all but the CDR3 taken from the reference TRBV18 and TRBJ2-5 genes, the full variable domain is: NAGVMQNPRHLVRRRGQEARLRCSPMKGHSHVYWYRQLPEEGLKFMVYLQKENIIDESGMPKERFSAEFPKEGPSILRIQQVVRGDSAAYFCASSPPSGRAGNAETQYFGPGTRLLVL.